This TCR beta chain was sequenced during a study of vaccination and CD4 T cells after COVID-19. The Oncomine TCR Beta short-read assay was applied to DNA of cultured CD4+ T cells. TCRdb called the PCR reads again in MiXCR, with one record for every CDR3 protein. This table holds about 8,900 distinct CDR3 sequences, 55% to 75% found once. The treatment: roughly ten-day PBMC culture with coronavirus spike peptide pools or control peptides (ViraFEST assay). Concerning this clonotype itself: Its specificity is not known.

Sample: CD4+ T cells from blood, cultured in vitro. The TCR was taken from a human donor who had recovered from COVID-19.

CDR3 in amino acids: CASSASRDRGNYGYTF. DNA of the CDR3: TGTGCCAGCAGTGCGTCAAGGGACAGGGGTAACTATGGCTACACCTTC. The chain uses TRBV6-1 and TRBJ1-2; 10 bases fit TRBD1. The CDR3 sequence is 16 residues long. Germline CDR1 is MNHNS and CDR2 is SASEGT. The V and J ends lost 4 bases and 1 base, in that order; junction bases with no gene match: 6.